This T cell receptor beta chain is drawn from a study of siplizumab effects on memory and regulatory T cells. Notes on the study in general: An assignable naive or memory phenotype was lacking in roughly 75-96% of proliferating CD4+ or CD8+ clones. Treg-derived clones made up an average of about 68% of mappable alloreactive CD4+ clones with siplizumab and about 26% in controls. Fewer alloreactive sequences mapped to unstimulated CD4+ memory cells under siplizumab. Apparently key alloresponse contributors, naive T cells also seemed more diverse than memory cells.

TCRdb's table, derived via immunoSEQ multiplex PCR, lists solely in-frame clones and lacks some. The sample carries about 70,000 clones, 80% to 90% recorded once. V lost 5 bases, J lost 0 bases, and 8 bases lay in between. Germline V gene data show CDR1 as SGHNT and CDR2 as YYREEE (reference sequence). The CDR3 is made up of 14 amino acids. As regards this clone: Its target is unknown.

The rearrangement joins TRBV5-4 to TRBJ2-2; D call uncertain. This TCR was recovered from a human donor in good health. Material: Tregs sorted from blood. DNA for the CDR3: TGTGCCAGCAGTCACGACACGAACACCGGGGAGCTGTTTTTT. Protein: CASSHDTNTGELFF.